The 13 T cell receptor beta chains in this list originate from one sample, sequenced in a study of graft-versus-host responses after intestinal transplantation. These receptors have no known antigen. Sequenced by immunoSEQ multiplex PCR; TCRdb stores in-frame clones only, minus some. This table has about 120,000 clones, 85% to 95% appearing once. This material consisted of unstimulated CD8+ T cells sorted from spleen or lymph node cells, taken before intestinal transplant. Every receptor here comes from a human donor who received an intestinal transplant.

The chain employs TRBV5-4 and TRBJ1-4; D gene unclear. The CDR3 loop spans 15 amino acids. CDR1 is SGHNT and CDR2 is YYREEE in the germline V gene (reference sequence). Trimming removed 4 bases from V and 0 bases from J, with 10 bases in between. For the CDR3, the DNA is TGTGCCAGCAGCCCTACGCCCTCAACTAATGAAAAACTGTTTTTT. Its translation is CASSPTPSTNEKLFF.

The rearrangement links TRBV4-1 to TRBJ1-1; D is possibly TRBD1 (5 bases). V was pared by 1 base and J by 2 bases, with 11 bases between. This CDR3 is 15 amino acids long. Germline V lookup: CDR1 MGHRA, CDR2 YSYEKL. The DNA for the CDR3 is TGCGCCAGCAGCCAAGGGGGGGGGAGAAACACTGAAGCTTTCTTT. Protein: CASSQGGGRNTEAFF.

The chain has TRBV15 and TRBJ2-2; 10 bases fit TRBD1. Germline values: CDR1 LNHNV, CDR2 YYDKDF (reference sequence). This CDR3 is 17 amino acids long. Losses at the gene ends were 0 bases for V and 6 bases for J; bases not matched to a gene: 7. The CDR3 here is CATSREGTGAFAGELFF. The CDR3 DNA sequence: TGTGCCACCAGCAGAGAAGGGACAGGGGCGTTCGCCGGGGAGCTGTTTTTT.

V gene TRBV15 combines with J gene TRBJ1-6; D gene ambiguous. CDR3 size: 15 residues. Deletions cut 3 bases from V and 7 bases from J, with 13 bases between. Germline lookup yields CDR1 LNHNV and CDR2 YYDKDF (reference sequence). CDR3 coding DNA: TGTGCCACCAGCAGGCTAACGGATTGGAATTCACCCCTCCACTTT. It is translated as CATSRLTDWNSPLHF.

V is TRBV30 and J is TRBJ2-5; D remains unclear. This CDR3 comprises 11 residues. V lost 8 bases and J 5 bases, leaving 12 bases between the germline ends. The germline gives CDR1 GTSNPN, CDR2 SVGIG (reference sequence). This CDR3 is CAQDQSETQYF. CDR3 sequence (DNA): TGTGCCCAGGACCAGTCGGAGACCCAGTACTTC.

This chain joins TRBV18 and TRBJ1-4; tentatively, D is TRBD1 (5 bases). This CDR3 contains 16 residues. Germline V gives CDR1 KGHSH, CDR2 LQKENI. Trimming removed 2 bases from V and 3 bases from J, with 13 bases in between. The CDR3 is CASSPAEGSANEKLFF. Here the CDR3 DNA reads TGTGCCAGCTCACCAGCGGAGGGGTCGGCTAATGAAAAACTGTTTTTT.

CDR3 sequence (DNA): TGCGCCAGCAGTGAAGGGGGAAAACTGTTTTTT. Translation gives CASSEGGKLFF. This sequence joins TRBV10-2 and TRBJ1-4; possible D gene TRBD1, 6 bases. The ends were cut back, 3 bases at V and 10 bases at J, with 6 bases in the middle. CDR1 WSHSY and CDR2 SAAADI come from the germline V gene. The CDR3 has 11 amino acids.

This CDR3 reads CASSIRGTGSRLADNEQFF. The CDR3 region has the DNA TGTGCCAGTAGTATAAGGGGGACAGGGAGCAGGCTAGCGGACAATGAGCAGTTCTTC. The chain joins TRBV19 to TRBJ2-1, with 9 bases matching TRBD1. The CDR3 runs to 19 residues. V gave up 2 bases and J gave up 5 bases; unmatched junction bases: 16. Germline-derived CDR1 and CDR2 are LNHDA and SQIVND (reference sequence).

The V call is TRBV7-9, the J call TRBJ2-7, with D possibly matching TRBD1 (5 bases). The ends were cut back, 3 bases at V and 0 bases at J, with 15 bases in the middle. Germline lookup yields CDR1 SEHNR and CDR2 FQNEAQ (reference sequence). The CDR3 loop spans 16 amino acids. The CDR3 loop reads CASSFETASPSYEQYF. Here the CDR3 DNA reads TGTGCCAGCAGCTTTGAGACAGCCTCCCCCTCCTACGAGCAGTACTTC.

This chain joins TRBV19 and TRBJ1-1; D is unclear. V gave up 1 base and J gave up 8 bases, with 8 bases separating them. Germline CDR1 reads LNHDA; CDR2 reads SQIVND (reference sequence). There are 12 residues in the CDR3. The CDR3 DNA follows: TGTGCCAGTAGTATAGGCCCCATGGAAGCTTTCTTT. Translating it yields CASSIGPMEAFF.

The chain carries TRBV27 and TRBJ2-7; D remains unclear. The CDR3 extends over 14 amino acids. Germline V gene lookup returns CDR1 MNHEY and CDR2 SMNVEV (reference sequence). V was cut by 6 bases and J by 0 bases, with 12 bases left in between. The chain's CDR3 is CASRQELDSYEQYF. CDR3 nucleotide sequence: TGTGCCAGCAGGCAGGAGTTGGACTCCTACGAGCAGTACTTC.

The gene calls are TRBV19 and TRBJ2-5; tentatively, D is TRBD1 (6 bases). Trimming left V 6 bases short and J 2 bases short, with 10 bases between. Germline V gene sequence: CDR1 LNHDA, CDR2 SQIVND (reference sequence). The CDR3 sequence is 13 residues long. CDR3 in DNA: TGTGCCAGTAGACCGACAGGACAAGAGACCCAGTACTTC. It translates to CASRPTGQETQYF.

The V and J genes are TRBV4-3 and TRBJ1-1, with D possibly being TRBD1 (5 bases). The germline CDR1 and CDR2 sequences are LGHNA and YSLEER. V was cut by 1 base and J by 1 base, with 7 bases left in between. This CDR3 contains 14 residues. CDR3 sequence (DNA): TGCGCCAGCAGCCAAGGCCAGGGGAACACTGAAGCTTTCTTT. This gives the protein CASSQGQGNTEAFF.